The 9 T cell receptor beta chains given below trace back to one sample, sequenced in a study of shared clonotypes between healthy human individuals. The method was immunoSEQ multiplex PCR; TCRdb's version includes in-frame clones alone and lacks a portion of them. This table holds some 2.1 million clones, over 85% found once. The source material was naive CD4+ T cells sorted from blood. Subset in this sample: CD45RA+ positively selected. These receptors all come from a man in his late teens or twenties in good health.

The chain's CDR3 is CASSEPRETVQETQYF. The CDR3 DNA sequence: TGCGCCAGCAGCGAGCCCAGGGAGACTGTGCAAGAGACCCAGTACTTC. This rearrangement joins TRBV5-1 to TRBJ2-5; D may match TRBD1 or TRBD2 (5 bases each). Germline-derived CDR1 and CDR2 are SGHRS and YFSETQ. V was cut by 4 bases and J by 2 bases, with 18 bases left in between. This CDR3 has 16 residues. Variable domain in full (rest from reference TRBV5-1 and TRBJ2-5): KAGVTQTPRYLIKTRGQQVTLSCSPISGHRSVSWYQQTPGQGLQFLFEYFSETQRNKGNFPGRFSGRQFSNSRSEMNVSTLELGDSALYLCASSEPRETVQETQYFGPGTRLLVL.

The genes are TRBV30 and TRBJ2-7, with TRBD2 matching over 9 bases. The CDR3 is made up of 12 amino acids. Per the germline V gene, CDR1 is GTSNPN and CDR2 is SVGIG (reference sequence). The V segment lost 8 bases and the J segment 1 base; nucleotides outside the gene matches: 3. For the CDR3, the DNA is TGTGCCGGTAGCGGGAGTTCCTACGAGCAGTACTTC. Protein sequence: CAGSGSSYEQYF.

A note on this clone: Since a much larger clone is just one base distant, this may be a read error. This sample also contains other DNA sequences that code for the same CDR3. The V and J genes are TRBV30 and TRBJ2-5; maybe TRBD2 (5 bases). The DNA end is more similar to TRBJ2-7, so the J call may be wrong. Germline V gene sequence: CDR1 GTSNPN, CDR2 SVGIG (reference sequence). CDR3 length: 12 residues. DNA for the CDR3: TGTGCCTGGGGACTGGCGCGCTACGAGCAGTACTTC. It specifies CAWGLARYEQYF.

V is TRBV6-4 and J is TRBJ1-4; 12 bases fit TRBD1. This CDR3 region has 18 residues. Germline CDR1 is MRHNA and CDR2 is SNTAGT. V was clipped by 5 bases and J by 7 bases; unmatched bases: 14. In nucleotides, the CDR3 is TGTGCCAGCAGTCGTCACGGGGACAGGGGGCTTCTTAGTGAAAAACTGTTTTTT. Its protein product is CASSRHGDRGLLSEKLFF.

The chain couples TRBV5-4 to TRBJ1-6, with D possibly TRBD1 on 5 matching bases. Germline loops: CDR1 SGHNT, CDR2 YYREEE (reference sequence). V lost 0 bases, J lost 4 bases, and 11 bases lay in between. The CDR3 extends over 16 amino acids. The CDR3 sequence is CASSLGQGYYNSPLHF. Written as DNA, the CDR3 is TGTGCCAGCAGCTTGGGTCAGGGCTATTATAATTCACCCCTCCACTTT.

The genes are TRBV28 and TRBJ1-5; 10 bases match TRBD1. The V gene's germline CDR1 is MDHEN and CDR2 SYDVKM. The CDR3 is 15 amino acids. The J segment lost 5 bases and the V segment lost 8 bases, leaving 9 bases of the junction unmatched. Here the CDR3 DNA reads TGTGCCAGCGGCCAGACAGGGGGCTATTATCAGCCCCAGCATTTT. It yields the protein CASGQTGGYYQPQHF.

The gene calls are TRBV18 and TRBJ2-3; no clear D gene. There are 14 residues in the CDR3. The germline gives CDR1 KGHSH, CDR2 LQKENI. V lost 0 bases to trimming and J lost 2 bases, with 6 bases between them. The CDR3 here is CASSPPIHTDTQYF. The CDR3 DNA reads as TGTGCCAGCTCACCACCTATCCACACAGATACGCAGTATTTT.

The V and J genes are TRBV5-1 and TRBJ2-3, with TRBD2 matching 7 bases. Germline lookup yields CDR1 SGHRS and CDR2 YFSETQ. There are 14 residues in the CDR3. V was clipped by 9 bases and J by 0 bases; unmatched bases: 7. The CDR3 coding sequence is TGCGCCACCGCCGTTAGCGGGAGCACAGATACGCAGTATTTT. Its protein is CATAVSGSTDTQYF.

The chain recombines TRBV9 with TRBJ2-7, with 15 bases fitting TRBD2. J was trimmed by 5 bases and V by 3 bases; bases with no gene match: 6. CDR3 length: 16 residues. The V gene's germline CDR1 is SGDLS and CDR2 YYNGEE. The CDR3 DNA follows: TGTGCCAGCAGCGATGGGACTAGCGGGGGGCCTGACGAGCAGTACTTC. Protein product: CASSDGTSGGPDEQYF.